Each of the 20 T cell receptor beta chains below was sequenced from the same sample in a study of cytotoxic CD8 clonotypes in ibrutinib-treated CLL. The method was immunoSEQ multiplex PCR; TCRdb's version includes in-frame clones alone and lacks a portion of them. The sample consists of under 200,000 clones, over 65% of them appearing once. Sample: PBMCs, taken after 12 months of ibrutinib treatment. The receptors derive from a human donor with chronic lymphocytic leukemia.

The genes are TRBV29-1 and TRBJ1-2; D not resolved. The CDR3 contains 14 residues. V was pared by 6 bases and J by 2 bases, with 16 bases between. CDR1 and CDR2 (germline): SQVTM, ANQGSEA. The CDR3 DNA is TGCAGCGTAAGAGACACGCCGATGAACTATGGCTACACCTTC. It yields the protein CSVRDTPMNYGYTF.

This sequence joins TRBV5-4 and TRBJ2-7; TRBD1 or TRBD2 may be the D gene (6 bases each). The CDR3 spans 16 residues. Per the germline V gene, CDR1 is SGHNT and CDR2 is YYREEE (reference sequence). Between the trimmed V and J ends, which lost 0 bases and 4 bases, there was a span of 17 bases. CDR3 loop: CASSLGVGGGLYEQYF. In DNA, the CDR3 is TGTGCCAGCAGCTTGGGGGTCGGGGGCGGCTTGTACGAGCAGTACTTC. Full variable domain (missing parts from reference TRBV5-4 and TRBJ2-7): ETGVTQSPTHLIKTRGQQVTLRCSSQSGHNTVSWYQQALGQGPQFIFQYYREEENGRGNFPPRFSGLQFPNYSSELNVNALELDDSALYLCASSLGVGGGLYEQYFGPGTRLTVT.

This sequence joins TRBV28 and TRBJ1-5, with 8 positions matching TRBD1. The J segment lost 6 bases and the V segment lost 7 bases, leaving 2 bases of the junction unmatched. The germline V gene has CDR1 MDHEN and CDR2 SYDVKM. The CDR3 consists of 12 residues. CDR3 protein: CASTGGRQPQHF. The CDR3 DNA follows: TGTGCCAGCACAGGGGGCCGTCAGCCCCAGCATTTT.

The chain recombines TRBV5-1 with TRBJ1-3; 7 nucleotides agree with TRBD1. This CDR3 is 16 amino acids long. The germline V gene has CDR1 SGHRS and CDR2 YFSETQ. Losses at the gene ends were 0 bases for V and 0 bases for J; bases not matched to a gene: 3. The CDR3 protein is CASSLGGTVSGNTIYF. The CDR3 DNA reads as TGCGCCAGCAGCTTGGGGGGGACAGTCTCTGGAAACACCATATATTTT.

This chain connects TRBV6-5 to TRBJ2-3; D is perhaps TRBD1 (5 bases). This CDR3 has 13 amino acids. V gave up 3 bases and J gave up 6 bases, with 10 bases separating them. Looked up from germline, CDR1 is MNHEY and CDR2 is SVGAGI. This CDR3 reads CASSYARADTQYF. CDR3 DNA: TGTGCCAGCAGTTATGCCAGGGCCGATACGCAGTATTTT.

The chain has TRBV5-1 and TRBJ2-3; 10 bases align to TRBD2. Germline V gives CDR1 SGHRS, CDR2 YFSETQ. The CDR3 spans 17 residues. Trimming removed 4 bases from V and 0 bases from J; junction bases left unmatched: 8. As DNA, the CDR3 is TGCGCCAGCAGCCACACTAGCGGGATCGGAAGCACAGATACGCAGTATTTT. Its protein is CASSHTSGIGSTDTQYF.

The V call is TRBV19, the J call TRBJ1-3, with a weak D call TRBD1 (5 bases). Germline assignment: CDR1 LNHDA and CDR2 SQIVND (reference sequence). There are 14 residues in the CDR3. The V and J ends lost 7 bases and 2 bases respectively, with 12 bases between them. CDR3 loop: CASTAGYAGNTIYF. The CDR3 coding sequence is TGTGCCAGTACCGCAGGGTACGCTGGAAACACCATATATTTT.

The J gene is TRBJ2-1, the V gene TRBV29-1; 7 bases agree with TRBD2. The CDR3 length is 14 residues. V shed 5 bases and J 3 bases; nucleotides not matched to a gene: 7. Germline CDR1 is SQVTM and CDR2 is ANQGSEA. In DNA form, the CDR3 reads TGCAGCGTTTCAGCTAGCGGAGACTACAATGAGCAGTTCTTC. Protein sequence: CSVSASGDYNEQFF.

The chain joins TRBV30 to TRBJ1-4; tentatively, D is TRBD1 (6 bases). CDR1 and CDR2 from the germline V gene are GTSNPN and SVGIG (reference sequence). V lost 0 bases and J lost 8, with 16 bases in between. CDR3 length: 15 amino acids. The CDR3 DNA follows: TGTGCCTGGAGTGTAAAGATGGGGGGCCTGGAAAAACTGTTTTTT. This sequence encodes CAWSVKMGGLEKLFF.

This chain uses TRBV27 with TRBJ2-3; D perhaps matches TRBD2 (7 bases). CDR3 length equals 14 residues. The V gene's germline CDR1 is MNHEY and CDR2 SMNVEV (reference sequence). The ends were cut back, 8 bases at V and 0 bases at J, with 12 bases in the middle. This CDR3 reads CASRRGASTDTQYF. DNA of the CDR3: TGTGCCAGCCGTCGGGGGGCAAGCACAGATACGCAGTATTTT.

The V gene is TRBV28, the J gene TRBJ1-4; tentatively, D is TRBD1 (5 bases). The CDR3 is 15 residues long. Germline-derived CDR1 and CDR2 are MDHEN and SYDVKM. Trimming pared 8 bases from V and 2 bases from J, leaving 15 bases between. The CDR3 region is CASLPYAGTNEKLFF. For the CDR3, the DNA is TGTGCCAGCCTTCCATACGCAGGGACTAATGAAAAACTGTTTTTT.

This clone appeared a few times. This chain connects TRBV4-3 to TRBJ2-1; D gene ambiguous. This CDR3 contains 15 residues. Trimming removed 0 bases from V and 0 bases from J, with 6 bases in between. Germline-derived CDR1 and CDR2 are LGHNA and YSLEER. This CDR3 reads CASSQDPSSYNEQFF. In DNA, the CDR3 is TGCGCCAGCAGCCAAGATCCGAGCTCCTACAATGAGCAGTTCTTC.

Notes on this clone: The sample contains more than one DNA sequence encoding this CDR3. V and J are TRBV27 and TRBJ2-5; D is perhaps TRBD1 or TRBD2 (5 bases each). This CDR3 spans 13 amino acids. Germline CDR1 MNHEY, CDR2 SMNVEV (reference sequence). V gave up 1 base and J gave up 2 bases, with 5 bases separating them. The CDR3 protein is CASSLWGQETQYF. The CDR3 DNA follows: TGTGCCAGCAGTTTATGGGGGCAAGAGACCCAGTACTTC.

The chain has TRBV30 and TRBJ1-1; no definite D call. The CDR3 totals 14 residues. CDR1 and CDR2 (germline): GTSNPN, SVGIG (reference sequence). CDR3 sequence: CAILRSFGITEAFF. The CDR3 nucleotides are TGTGCTATTCTCAGATCCTTTGGGATCACTGAAGCTTTCTTT.

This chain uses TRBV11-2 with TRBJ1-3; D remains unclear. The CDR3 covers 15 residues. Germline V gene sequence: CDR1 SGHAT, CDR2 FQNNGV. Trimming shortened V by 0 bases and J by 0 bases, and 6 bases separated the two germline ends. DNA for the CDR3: TGTGCCAGCAGCTTAGATTGGATCTCTGGAAACACCATATATTTT. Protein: CASSLDWISGNTIYF.

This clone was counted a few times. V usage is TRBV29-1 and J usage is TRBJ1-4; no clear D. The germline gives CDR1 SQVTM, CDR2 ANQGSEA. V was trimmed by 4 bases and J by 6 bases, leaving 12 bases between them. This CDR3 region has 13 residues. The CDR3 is CSVGDVQDEKLFF. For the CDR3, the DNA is TGCAGCGTTGGAGACGTTCAGGATGAAAAACTGTTTTTT.

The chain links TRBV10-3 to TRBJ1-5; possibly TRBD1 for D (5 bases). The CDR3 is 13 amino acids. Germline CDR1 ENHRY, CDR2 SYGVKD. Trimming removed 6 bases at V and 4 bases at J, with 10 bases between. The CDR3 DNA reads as TGTGCCATCAGACCGGGACTTAATCAGCCCCAGCATTTT. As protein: CAIRPGLNQPQHF.

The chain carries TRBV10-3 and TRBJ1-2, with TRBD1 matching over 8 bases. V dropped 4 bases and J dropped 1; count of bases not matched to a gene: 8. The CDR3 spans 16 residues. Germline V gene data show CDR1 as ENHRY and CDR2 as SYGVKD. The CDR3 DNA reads TGTGCCATCAGTGCAGGGGGCGGCGGTGGTAACTATGGCTACACCTTC. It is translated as CAISAGGGGGNYGYTF.

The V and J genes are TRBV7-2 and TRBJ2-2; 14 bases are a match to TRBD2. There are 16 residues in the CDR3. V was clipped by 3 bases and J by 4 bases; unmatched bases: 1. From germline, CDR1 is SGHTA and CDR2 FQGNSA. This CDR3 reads CASSFGLAGGTGELFF. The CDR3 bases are TGTGCCAGCAGCTTCGGACTAGCGGGAGGCACCGGGGAGCTGTTTTTT.

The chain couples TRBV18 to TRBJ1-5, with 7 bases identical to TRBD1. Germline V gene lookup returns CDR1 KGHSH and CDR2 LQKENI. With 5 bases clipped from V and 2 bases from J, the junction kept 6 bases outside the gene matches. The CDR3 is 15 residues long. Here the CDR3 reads CASSIQGGGNQPQHF. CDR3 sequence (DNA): TGTGCCAGCTCAATTCAGGGGGGCGGCAATCAGCCCCAGCATTTT. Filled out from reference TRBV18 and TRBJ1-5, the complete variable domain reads NAGVMQNPRHLVRRRGQEARLRCSPMKGHSHVYWYRQLPEEGLKFMVYLQKENIIDESGMPKERFSAEFPKEGPSILRIQQVVRGDSAAYFCASSIQGGGNQPQHFGDGTRLSIL.